These 21 T cell receptor beta chains share one sample of origin, sequenced in a study of cytomegalovirus exposure and HLA in healthy donors. The study ran its PCR with 60 Vbeta and 13 Jbeta primers. Sequenced by immunoSEQ multiplex PCR; TCRdb stores in-frame clones only, minus some. Of roughly 140,000 clones in the sample, roughly 82% were seen once. Sequencing was performed on PBMCs. Receptors originate from a woman in her 50s in good health and CMV-seropositive.

This chain joins TRBV4-3 and TRBJ2-3, with 10 bases lining up with TRBD2. The CDR3 has 16 amino acids. CDR1 and CDR2 from the germline V gene are LGHNA and YSLEER. V was pared by 1 base and J by 4 bases, with 5 bases of the junction left unmatched. The CDR3 DNA sequence: TGCGCCAGCAGCCAAGGGTTCAGCGGGGGGGCAGATACGCAGTATTTT. Its translation: CASSQGFSGGADTQYF.

There are a few counts of this clone. The chain couples TRBV27 to TRBJ1-1; no clear D. CDR1 and CDR2 (germline): MNHEY, SMNVEV (reference sequence). Between the trimmed V and J ends, which lost 5 bases and 8 bases, there was a span of 12 bases. The CDR3 totals 12 residues. The DNA for the CDR3 is TGTGCCAGCAGTCGGCACGCGGGGGAAGCTTTCTTT. Amino acid sequence: CASSRHAGEAFF.

This rearrangement joins TRBV30 to TRBJ1-1; 8 positions agree with TRBD1. The CDR3 is 14 residues long. Germline assignment: CDR1 GTSNPN and CDR2 SVGIG (reference sequence). V was pared by 1 base and J by 1 base, with 2 bases of the junction left unmatched. DNA for the CDR3: TGTGCCTGGAGTGGCCAGGGGGCGAACACTGAAGCTTTCTTT. It translates to CAWSGQGANTEAFF.

The gene calls are TRBV19 and TRBJ2-7, with 7 bases lining up with TRBD1. Germline CDR1 is LNHDA and CDR2 is SQIVND (reference sequence). The CDR3 spans 15 residues. Trimming took 6 bases from V and 0 from J; bases not matched to a gene: 8. CDR3 loop: CASSVTGDGSYEQYF. DNA for the CDR3: TGTGCCAGTAGCGTAACAGGGGATGGCTCCTACGAGCAGTACTTC.

The chain is built from TRBV15 and TRBJ2-7; D is perhaps TRBD1 (5 bases). Germline-derived CDR1 and CDR2 are LNHNV and YYDKDF (reference sequence). The CDR3 is 14 residues long. Between the trimmed V and J ends, which lost 0 bases and 4 bases, there was a span of 10 bases. CDR3 in DNA: TGTGCCACCAGCAGAGATGACAGACTTTACGAGCAGTACTTC. Translated, it gives CATSRDDRLYEQYF.

The rearrangement uses TRBV11-2 and TRBJ2-2, with TRBD1 as a possible D gene (6 bases). The CDR3 is 18 residues long. The germline gives CDR1 SGHAT, CDR2 FQNNGV. V gave up 1 base and J gave up 0 bases, with 15 bases separating them. CDR3 region: CASSLGGRGKANTGELFF. For the CDR3, the DNA is TGTGCCAGCAGCTTAGGCGGAAGGGGGAAGGCGAACACCGGGGAGCTGTTTTTT.

This rearrangement joins TRBV19 to TRBJ1-5; TRBD1 is a possible D gene (5 bases). CDR3 length: 16 residues. Germline loops: CDR1 LNHDA, CDR2 SQIVND (reference sequence). Trimming took off 5 bases at V and 0 bases at J, with 14 bases between the two ends. This CDR3 reads CASSPQGPNSNQPQHF. DNA of the CDR3: TGTGCCAGTAGTCCCCAGGGTCCCAATAGCAATCAGCCCCAGCATTTT.

This rearrangement joins TRBV12-1 to TRBJ1-3. TRBV12-1 is given as a pseudogene. The CDR3 totals 17 residues. As DNA, the CDR3 is TGTGCCAGCAAGGGCCCTCGACGGGGAAGCTCTGGAAACACCATATATTTT. This codes for CASKGPRRGSSGNTIYF.

The genes are TRBV4-1 and TRBJ2-3, with TRBD2 matching over 8 bases. V lost 6 bases to trimming and J lost 5 bases; unmatched junction nucleotides: 7. CDR3 length: 14 amino acids. Germline values: CDR1 MGHRA, CDR2 YSYEKL. The CDR3 nucleotides are TGCGCCAGCAGAACGGGGGGGCCAGGAGATACGCAGTATTTT. This encodes CASRTGGPGDTQYF.

The chain has TRBV5-1 and TRBJ2-3; perhaps TRBD1 as D (6 bases). The CDR3 sequence is 14 residues long. Trimming removed 6 bases from V and 4 bases from J, with 15 bases in between. Germline values: CDR1 SGHRS, CDR2 YFSETQ. CDR3 protein: CASTSGVTADTQYF. Written as DNA, the CDR3 is TGCGCCAGCACCTCAGGGGTAACAGCAGATACGCAGTATTTT.

The V gene is TRBV12-5, the J gene TRBJ2-1; 11 nucleotides align to TRBD2. Germline CDR1 LGHNT, CDR2 FRNRAP. J lost 6 bases, V lost 1 base, and 20 bases had no gene match. The CDR3 loop spans 21 amino acids. CDR3 DNA sequence: TGTGCTAGTGGTTTGGCGGTGTCTAGCGGGGGGCCTGGTAGGGTTTCCAATGAGCAGTTCTTC. Translated, it gives CASGLAVSSGGPGRVSNEQFF.

The J gene is TRBJ1-1, the V gene TRBV27; weak D call: TRBD1 (6 bases). CDR1 is MNHEY, CDR2 SMNVEV, per germline (reference sequence). The CDR3 totals 15 residues. The V gene lost 5 bases and the J gene lost 10 bases, with 23 bases spanning the gap. DNA of the CDR3: TGTGCCAGCAGTGGAATGGGACACCGTGGAAATGGAGCTTTCTTT. Its protein product is CASSGMGHRGNGAFF.

J is TRBJ1-2 and V is TRBV19, with TRBD1 matching over 9 bases. V lost 4 bases, J lost 3 bases, and 3 bases stayed unmatched. The germline V gene encodes CDR1 LNHDA and CDR2 SQIVND (reference sequence). This CDR3 is 14 amino acids long. The CDR3 region has the DNA TGTGCCAGTAGTACCTGGGACAGGGACTATGGCTACACCTTC. The encoded protein is CASSTWDRDYGYTF.

The V call is TRBV2, the J call TRBJ1-1; the D gene is possibly TRBD1 (6 bases). CDR1 is SNHLY and CDR2 is FYNNEI in the germline V gene. The CDR3 covers 15 residues. Trimming stripped 7 bases from V and 0 bases from J, with 15 bases between. The CDR3 region has the DNA TGTGCCAGCAACGCCAGGGGAAACATGAACACTGAAGCTTTCTTT. Residues: CASNARGNMNTEAFF. Full variable domain (remainder filled in from reference TRBV2 and TRBJ1-1): EPEVTQTPSHQVTQMGQEVILRCVPISNHLYFYWYRQILGQKVEFLVSFYNNEISEKSEIFDDQFSVERPDGSNFTLKIRSTKLEDSAMYFCASNARGNMNTEAFFGQGTRLTVV.

This chain uses TRBV6-5 with TRBJ2-3; D is possibly TRBD2 (5 bases). V was pared by 2 bases and J by 1 base, with 13 bases between. Germline CDR1 and CDR2: MNHEY and SVGAGI. The CDR3 runs to 16 residues. The CDR3 DNA is TGTGCCAGCAGTTACGATGGAGGATGGGGCACAGATACGCAGTATTTT. Its protein product is CASSYDGGWGTDTQYF.

The rearrangement uses TRBV7-9 and TRBJ1-1; weak D call: TRBD1 (5 bases). CDR1 and CDR2 (germline): SEHNR, FQNEAQ (reference sequence). This CDR3 has 13 amino acids. V lost 5 bases and J 6 bases, leaving 13 bases between the germline ends. The CDR3 loop reads CASSLWGEPEAFF. CDR3 nucleotide sequence: TGTGCCAGCAGCCTCTGGGGGGAGCCTGAAGCTTTCTTT.

The V gene is TRBV6-1, the J gene TRBJ1-1; no firm D call. Trimming cost V 6 bases and J 4 bases, with 18 bases left between them. Germline values: CDR1 MNHNS, CDR2 SASEGT. The CDR3 is 15 residues long. CDR3 sequence: CASSPLRVSGTEAFF. The CDR3, as DNA: TGTGCCAGCAGCCCCCTGCGGGTATCGGGCACTGAAGCTTTCTTT.

V and J are TRBV11-2 and TRBJ2-7; D gene unclear. This CDR3 is 12 amino acids long. V was shortened by 5 bases and J by 2 bases, with 7 bases between the two germline ends. Germline V gives CDR1 SGHAT, CDR2 FQNNGV. CDR3 protein: CASSTKTYEQYF. The CDR3 DNA sequence: TGTGCCAGCAGCACAAAGACCTACGAGCAGTACTTC.

The chain has TRBV4-2 and TRBJ2-3; 8 positions match TRBD2. CDR1 LGHNA and CDR2 YNFKEQ come from the germline V gene. CDR3 size: 17 residues. V lost 0 bases, J lost 1 base, and 6 bases stayed unmatched. CDR3 in DNA: TGTGCCAGCAGCCAAGATCCCGGGGGGGTGCGCACAGATACGCAGTATTTT. The encoded protein is CASSQDPGGVRTDTQYF.

The V and J genes are TRBV19 and TRBJ2-5, with D perhaps TRBD2 (7 bases). The CDR3 extends over 16 amino acids. V lost 3 bases to trimming and J lost 2 bases, with 16 bases between them. Germline CDR1 is LNHDA and CDR2 is SQIVND (reference sequence). The CDR3 is CASSIGGAGNQETQYF. The CDR3 nucleotides are TGTGCCAGTAGTATTGGGGGGGCCGGGAATCAAGAGACCCAGTACTTC.

This chain connects TRBV7-2 to TRBJ1-4, with 8 nucleotides matching TRBD1. The V gene end was trimmed by 1 base and the J gene end by 11 bases; junction bases not matched to a gene: 6. The CDR3 sequence is 14 residues long. CDR1 SGHTA and CDR2 FQGNSA come from the germline V gene. DNA of the CDR3: TGTGCCAGCAGCTTAGGGGGACAGGTGGAGAAACTGTTTTTT. Its translation: CASSLGGQVEKLFF. Full variable domain (remainder filled in from reference TRBV7-2 and TRBJ1-4): GAGVSQSPSNKVTEKGKDVELRCDPISGHTALYWYRQSLGQGLEFLIYFQGNSAPDKSGLPSDRFSAERTGGSVSTLTIQRTQQEDSAVYLCASSLGGQVEKLFFGSGTQLSVL.